Shown below are 20 T cell receptor beta chains from a single sample sequenced in a study of blood T cell repertoires in COVID-19. Using immunoSEQ multiplex PCR, the repertoire was profiled, and TCRdb retains in-frame clones only, with some absent. The sample contains 100,000 to 150,000 clones, about 89% of which appear only once. Sample: peripheral blood. The source of these receptors is an older woman with COVID-19, enrolled during active disease.

This sequence joins TRBV12-3 or TRBV12-4 and TRBJ1-1, with 10 bases lining up with TRBD1. The CDR3 runs 12 residues. The trim removed 6 bases at V and 10 bases at J, leaving 5 bases unmatched. The CDR3 loop reads CASSGTGVAAFF. Written as DNA, the CDR3 is TGTGCCAGCAGCGGGACAGGGGTTGCAGCTTTCTTT.

A remark on this clone: One end of the junction varies from germline; a read error may be responsible. The chain couples TRBV3-1 (or the pseudogene TRBV3-2) to TRBJ2-1; TRBD1 agrees at 9 bases. This CDR3 has 15 residues. The germline V gene has CDR1 LGHDT and CDR2 YNNKEL (reference sequence). The CDR3: CASSPRDRVYSEQFF. DNA for the CDR3: TGTGCCAGCAGCCCCCGGGACAGGGTATACAGTGAGCAGTTCTTC.

This rearrangement joins TRBV2 to TRBJ1-5; TRBD1 matches 7 bases. The CDR3 spans 14 residues. J gave up 2 bases and V 8 bases, and 6 bases lay outside the gene matches. Germline values: CDR1 SNHLY, CDR2 FYNNEI. CDR3 region: CASGGQVRNQPQHF. The CDR3 bases are TGTGCCAGCGGTGGACAGGTTCGCAATCAGCCCCAGCATTTT.

The J gene is TRBJ2-7, the V gene TRBV10-3, with 10 positions matching TRBD1. J gave up 7 bases and V 7 bases, and 7 bases lay outside the gene matches. This CDR3 comprises 13 residues. Germline assignment: CDR1 ENHRY and CDR2 SYGVKD. CDR3 DNA sequence: TGTGCCATCACCTCCGACAGGGGGCTTGAGCAGTACTTC. It codes for CAITSDRGLEQYF.

The V call is TRBV29-1, the J call TRBJ2-3; 13 bases match TRBD2. J was trimmed by 0 bases and V by 4 bases; bases with no gene match: 10. Germline assignment: CDR1 SQVTM and CDR2 ANQGSEA. This CDR3 has 18 residues. CDR3 bases: TGCAGCGTTGGGACTAGCGGGGGCCACCAGGCAAGCACAGATACGCAGTATTTT. Translating gives CSVGTSGGHQASTDTQYF.

J is TRBJ1-2 and V is TRBV28; D uncertain. Germline V gene data show CDR1 as MDHEN and CDR2 as SYDVKM. The V gene lost 8 bases and the J gene lost 3 bases, with 13 bases spanning the gap. The CDR3 totals 13 residues. CDR3 sequence: CASGQPGDYGYTF. CDR3 DNA sequence: TGTGCCAGCGGTCAACCAGGCGACTATGGCTACACCTTC.

This clone was seen a few times. V is TRBV28 and J is TRBJ1-1, with 10 positions matching TRBD1. The CDR3 extends over 17 amino acids. Per the germline V gene, CDR1 is MDHEN and CDR2 is SYDVKM. With 7 bases clipped from V and 1 base from J, the junction kept 12 bases outside the gene matches. The CDR3 spells CASIQGGTGEGNTEAFF. In nucleotides, the CDR3 is TGTGCCAGCATTCAAGGGGGGACAGGGGAAGGGAACACTGAAGCTTTCTTT. Using reference TRBV28 and TRBJ1-1 for the parts outside the CDR3, the full variable domain is DVKVTQSSRYLVKRTGEKVFLECVQDMDHENMFWYRQDPGLGLRLIYFSYDVKMKEKGDIPEGYSVSREKKERFSLILESASTNQTSMYLCASIQGGTGEGNTEAFFGQGTRLTVV.

V is TRBV6-6 and J is TRBJ2-7; 9 bases match TRBD2. The trim removed 6 bases at V and 0 bases at J, leaving 9 bases unmatched. This CDR3 has 16 amino acids. CDR1 and CDR2 (germline): MNHNY, SVGAGI (reference sequence). CDR3 sequence reads: CASRTIAGDRSYEQYF. CDR3 in DNA: TGTGCCAGCAGAACTATAGCGGGGGACCGCTCCTACGAGCAGTACTTC.

The rearrangement joins TRBV6-6 to TRBJ2-5; D not resolved. Trimming removed 6 bases at V and 4 bases at J, with 9 bases between. This CDR3 is 12 amino acids long. In germline, CDR1 is MNHNY, CDR2 SVGAGI (reference sequence). This chain's CDR3 is CASSRPLETQYF. The DNA for the CDR3 is TGTGCCAGCAGCCGACCCTTAGAGACCCAGTACTTC.

The chain links TRBV24-1 to TRBJ2-1; a possible D gene is TRBD1 (5 bases). Trimming pared 7 bases from V and 7 bases from J, leaving 7 bases between. The V gene's germline CDR1 is KGHDR and CDR2 SFDVKD. This CDR3 is built from 11 residues. CDR3 coding DNA: TGTGCCACCAGCGACAGAAATGAGCAGTTCTTC. This gives the protein CATSDRNEQFF.

This clone was seen a single time. The rearrangement joins TRBV27 to TRBJ1-6, with 9 positions matching TRBD1. The junction had 12 bases not matched to a gene; V was cut back by 5 bases and J by 10 bases. The germline V gene encodes CDR1 MNHEY and CDR2 SMNVEV (reference sequence). CDR3 size: 16 residues. CDR3 sequence: CASSPTLGTGRSPLHF. DNA of the CDR3: TGTGCCAGCAGTCCCACCCTCGGGACAGGGAGATCACCCCTCCACTTT.

J is TRBJ1-1 and V is TRBV7-2, with D possibly TRBD1 on 5 matching bases. V lost 3 bases and J lost 5, with 16 bases in between. In germline, CDR1 is SGHTA, CDR2 FQGNSA. The CDR3 sequence is 15 residues long. DNA of the CDR3: TGTGCCAGCAGCTTCCGGGGGGAGAGAGGAACTGAAGCTTTCTTT. It codes for CASSFRGERGTEAFF.

The J gene is TRBJ2-3, the V gene TRBV6-5; 10 nucleotides agree with TRBD1. The germline gives CDR1 MNHEY, CDR2 SVGAGI. The trim removed 0 bases at V and 6 bases at J, leaving 3 bases unmatched. The CDR3 length is 15 residues. CDR3 region: CASSYSGTGVDTQYF. As DNA, the CDR3 is TGTGCCAGCAGTTACTCGGGGACAGGGGTGGATACGCAGTATTTT.

In DNA, the CDR3 is TGTGCCAGCAGCTTGGTTGGGGACAGGAGGATGAACACTGAAGCTTTCTTT. It translates to CASSLVGDRRMNTEAFF. The V gene is TRBV5-6, the J gene TRBJ1-1; TRBD1 aligns across 8 bases. The J segment lost 0 bases and the V segment lost 0 bases, leaving 7 bases of the junction unmatched. Germline lookup yields CDR1 SGHDT and CDR2 YYEEEE. The CDR3 has 17 amino acids.

The chain couples TRBV18 to TRBJ2-7; D might be TRBD2 (6 bases). V was pared by 2 bases and J by 2 bases, with 13 bases between. In germline, CDR1 is KGHSH, CDR2 LQKENI. CDR3 size: 15 residues. This chain's CDR3 is CASSPSRDFTYEQYF. The DNA of the CDR3 is TGTGCCAGCTCACCATCGCGGGACTTCACCTACGAGCAGTACTTC.

The chain carries TRBV20-1 and TRBJ2-7; 7 positions agree with TRBD2. Germline CDR1 reads DFQATT; CDR2 reads SNEGSKA (reference sequence). This CDR3 is 13 amino acids long. V shed 3 bases, J shed 3 bases, and the junction held 5 bases outside the gene matches. The CDR3 region has the DNA TGCAGTGCTAGTCCCCCTAGCGGCTACGAGCAGTACTTC. This gives the protein CSASPPSGYEQYF.

This CDR3 reads CASSLAGVGQETQYF. The CDR3 DNA follows: TGTGCCAGCAGCTTAGCAGGGGTAGGGCAAGAGACCCAGTACTTC. The rearrangement links TRBV7-2 to TRBJ2-5, with TRBD1 as a possible D gene (5 bases). V was pared by 0 bases and J by 2 bases, with 10 bases between. The CDR3 is 15 amino acids. The germline CDR1 and CDR2 sequences are SGHTA and FQGNSA. The full variable domain, with the rest looked up from reference TRBV7-2 and TRBJ2-5, is GAGVSQSPSNKVTEKGKDVELRCDPISGHTALYWYRQSLGQGLEFLIYFQGNSAPDKSGLPSDRFSAERTGGSVSTLTIQRTQQEDSAVYLCASSLAGVGQETQYFGPGTRLLVL.

This clone was counted only a few times. V usage is TRBV7-2 and J usage is TRBJ1-1, with 8 bases that match TRBD1. CDR1 and CDR2 from the germline V gene are SGHTA and FQGNSA. The CDR3 is 14 amino acids. V was clipped by 1 base and J by 4 bases; unmatched bases: 2. CDR3 residues: CASSLGQGATEAFF. In DNA form, the CDR3 reads TGTGCCAGCAGCTTAGGCCAGGGGGCCACTGAAGCTTTCTTT.

This clone appeared a few times. V and J are TRBV6-6 and TRBJ1-1, with TRBD1 matching over 8 bases. J lost 4 bases, V lost 0 bases, and 4 bases had no gene match. There are 15 residues in the CDR3. Germline V gene lookup returns CDR1 MNHNY and CDR2 SVGAGI (reference sequence). The CDR3 sequence is CASSYSPGGPTEAFF. In DNA, the CDR3 is TGTGCCAGCAGTTACTCCCCAGGGGGCCCCACTGAAGCTTTCTTT.

This sequence joins TRBV5-4 and TRBJ1-1; 8 nucleotides align to TRBD1. The junction had 1 base not matched to a gene; V was cut back by 0 bases and J by 3 bases. Germline loops: CDR1 SGHNT, CDR2 YYREEE (reference sequence). This CDR3 region has 14 residues. CDR3 sequence: CASSLGQGYTEAFF. The CDR3 region has the DNA TGTGCCAGCAGCTTGGGACAGGGGTACACTGAAGCTTTCTTT.